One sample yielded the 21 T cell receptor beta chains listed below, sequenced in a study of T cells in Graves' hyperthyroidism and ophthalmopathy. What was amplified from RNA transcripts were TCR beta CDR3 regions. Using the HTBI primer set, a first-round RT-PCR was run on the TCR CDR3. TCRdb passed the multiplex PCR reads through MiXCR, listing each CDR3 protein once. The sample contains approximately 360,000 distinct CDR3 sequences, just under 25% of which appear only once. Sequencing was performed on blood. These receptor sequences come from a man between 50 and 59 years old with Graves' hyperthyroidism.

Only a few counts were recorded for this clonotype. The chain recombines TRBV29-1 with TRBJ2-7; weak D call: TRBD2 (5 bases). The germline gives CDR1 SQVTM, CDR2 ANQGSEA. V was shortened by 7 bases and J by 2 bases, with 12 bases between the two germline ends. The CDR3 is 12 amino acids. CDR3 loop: CSAGGGPYEQYF. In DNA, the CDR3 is TGCAGCGCCGGTGGAGGTCCCTACGAGCAGTACTTC.

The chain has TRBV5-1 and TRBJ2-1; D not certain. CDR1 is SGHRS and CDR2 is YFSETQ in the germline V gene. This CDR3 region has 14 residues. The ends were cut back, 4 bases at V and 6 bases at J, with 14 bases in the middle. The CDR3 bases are TGCGCCAGCAGCGTCCCATTTCCGGGCAATGAGCAGTTCTTC. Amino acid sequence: CASSVPFPGNEQFF.

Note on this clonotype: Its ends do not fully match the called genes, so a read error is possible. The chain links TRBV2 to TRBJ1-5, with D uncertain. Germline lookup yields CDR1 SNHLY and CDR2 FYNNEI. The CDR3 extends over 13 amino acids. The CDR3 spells CVSSDQSNQPQHF. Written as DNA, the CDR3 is TGTGTCAGCAGTGACCAAAGCAACCAGCCCCAGCATTTT.

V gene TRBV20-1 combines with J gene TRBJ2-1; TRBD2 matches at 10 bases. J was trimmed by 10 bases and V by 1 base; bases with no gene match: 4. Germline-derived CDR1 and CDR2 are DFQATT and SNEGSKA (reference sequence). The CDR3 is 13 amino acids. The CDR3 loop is CSARGLAGVEQFF. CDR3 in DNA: TGCAGTGCTAGAGGTCTAGCGGGAGTAGAGCAGTTCTTC.

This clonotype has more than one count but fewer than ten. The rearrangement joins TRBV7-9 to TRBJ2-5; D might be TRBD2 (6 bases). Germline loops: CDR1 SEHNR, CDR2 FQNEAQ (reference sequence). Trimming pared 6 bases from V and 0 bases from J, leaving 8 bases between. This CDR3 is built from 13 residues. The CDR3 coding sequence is TGTGCCAGCAGTGTAGCGGACCAAGAGACCCAGTACTTC. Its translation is CASSVADQETQYF.

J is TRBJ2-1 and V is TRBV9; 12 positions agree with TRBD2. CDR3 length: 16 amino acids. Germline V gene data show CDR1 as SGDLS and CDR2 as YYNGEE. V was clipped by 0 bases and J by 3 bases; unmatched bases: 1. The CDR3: CASSVELAGGYNEQFF. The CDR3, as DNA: TGTGCCAGCAGCGTAGAACTAGCGGGGGGCTACAATGAGCAGTTCTTC. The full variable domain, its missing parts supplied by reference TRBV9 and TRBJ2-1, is DSGVTQTPKHLITATGQRVTLRCSPRSGDLSVYWYQQSLDQGLQFLIQYYNGEERAKGNILERFSAQQFPDLHSELNLSSLELGDSALYFCASSVELAGGYNEQFFGPGTRLTVL.

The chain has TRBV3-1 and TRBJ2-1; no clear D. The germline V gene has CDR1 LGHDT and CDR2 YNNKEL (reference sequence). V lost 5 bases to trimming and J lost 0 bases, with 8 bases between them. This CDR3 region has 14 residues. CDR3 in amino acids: CASSGDSSYNEQFF. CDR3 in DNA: TGTGCCAGCAGCGGTGATTCCTCCTACAATGAGCAGTTCTTC.

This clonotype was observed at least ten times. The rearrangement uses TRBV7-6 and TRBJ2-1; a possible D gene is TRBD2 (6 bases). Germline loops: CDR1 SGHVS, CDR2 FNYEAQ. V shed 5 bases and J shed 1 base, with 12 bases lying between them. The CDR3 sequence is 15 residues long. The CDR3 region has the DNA TGTGCCAGCAGCCGTCAGGGAGGTTCCTACAATGAGCAGTTCTTC. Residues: CASSRQGGSYNEQFF.

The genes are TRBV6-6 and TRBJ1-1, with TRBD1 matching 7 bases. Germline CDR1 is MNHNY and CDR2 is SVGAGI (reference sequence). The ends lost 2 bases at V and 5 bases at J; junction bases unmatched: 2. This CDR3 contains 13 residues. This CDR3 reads CASSYDRVTEAFF. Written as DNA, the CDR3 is TGTGCCAGCAGTTACGACAGGGTGACTGAAGCTTTCTTT.

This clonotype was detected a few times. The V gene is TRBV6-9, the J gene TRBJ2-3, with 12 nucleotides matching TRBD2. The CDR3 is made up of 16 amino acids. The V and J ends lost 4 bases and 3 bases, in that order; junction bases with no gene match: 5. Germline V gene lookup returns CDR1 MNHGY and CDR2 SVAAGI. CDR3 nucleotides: TGTGCCAGCAGTTCCCTCGGACTAGCGGGGACAGATACGCAGTATTTT. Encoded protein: CASSSLGLAGTDTQYF.

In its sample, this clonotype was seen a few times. CDR3: CASSEDFGPYEQYF. The CDR3 DNA sequence: TGTGCCAGTAGTGAGGACTTCGGTCCCTACGAGCAGTACTTC. The rearrangement links TRBV7-2 to TRBJ2-7, with D possibly matching TRBD2 (5 bases). The CDR3 sequence is 14 residues long. The germline gives CDR1 SGHTA, CDR2 FQGNSA. V was pared by 9 bases and J by 2 bases, with 17 bases between.

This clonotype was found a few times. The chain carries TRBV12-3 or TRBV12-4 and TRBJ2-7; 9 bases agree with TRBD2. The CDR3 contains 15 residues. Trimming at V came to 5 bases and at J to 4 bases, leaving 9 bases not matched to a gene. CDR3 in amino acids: CASSGGRSGSYEQYF. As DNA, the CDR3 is TGTGCCAGCAGTGGAGGCCGTAGCGGGAGTTACGAGCAGTACTTC.

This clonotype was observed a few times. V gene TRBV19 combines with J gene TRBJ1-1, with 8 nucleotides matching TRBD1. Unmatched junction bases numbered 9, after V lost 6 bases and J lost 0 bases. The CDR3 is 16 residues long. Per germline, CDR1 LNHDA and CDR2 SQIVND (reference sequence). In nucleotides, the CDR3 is TGTGCCAGTAGGCCCGATAGGACAGGGATGAACACTGAAGCTTTCTTT. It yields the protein CASRPDRTGMNTEAFF. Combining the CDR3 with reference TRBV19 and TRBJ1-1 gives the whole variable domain DGGITQSPKYLFRKEGQNVTLSCEQNLNHDAMYWYRQDPGQGLRLIYYSQIVNDFQKGDIAEGYSVSREKKESFPLTVTSAQKNPTAFYLCASRPDRTGMNTEAFFGQGTRLTVV.

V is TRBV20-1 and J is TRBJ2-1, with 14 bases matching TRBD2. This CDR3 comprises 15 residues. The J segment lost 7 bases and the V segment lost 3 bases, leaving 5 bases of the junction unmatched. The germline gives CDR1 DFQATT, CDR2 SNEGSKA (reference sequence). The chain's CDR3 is CSARTSGRGINEQFF. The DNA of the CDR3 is TGCAGTGCTAGGACTAGCGGGAGGGGTATAAATGAGCAGTTCTTC.

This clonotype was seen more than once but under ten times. The CDR3 nucleotides read TGCAGCGTCTGTAGGGACAGGGGAGCTAACTATGGCTACACCTTC. It specifies CSVCRDRGANYGYTF. V and J are TRBV29-1 and TRBJ1-2, with 10 bases fitting TRBD1. Germline assignment: CDR1 SQVTM and CDR2 ANQGSEA. V lost 6 bases and J lost 0; bases outside the gene matches: 7. The CDR3 has 15 residues.

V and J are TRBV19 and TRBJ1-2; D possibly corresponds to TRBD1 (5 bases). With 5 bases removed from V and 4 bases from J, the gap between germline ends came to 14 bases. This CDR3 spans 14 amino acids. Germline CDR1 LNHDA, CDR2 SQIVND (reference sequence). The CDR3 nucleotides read TGTGCCAGTAGTTCCAGGGAGGGCGTCTATGGCTACACCTTC. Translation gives CASSSREGVYGYTF.

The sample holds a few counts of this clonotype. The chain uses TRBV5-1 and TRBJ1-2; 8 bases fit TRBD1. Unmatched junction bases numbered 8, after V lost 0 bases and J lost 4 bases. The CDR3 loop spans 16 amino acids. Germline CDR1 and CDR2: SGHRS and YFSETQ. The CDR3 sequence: CASSLEPGGGLYGYTF. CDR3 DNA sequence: TGCGCCAGCAGCTTGGAACCAGGGGGCGGCCTCTATGGCTACACCTTC. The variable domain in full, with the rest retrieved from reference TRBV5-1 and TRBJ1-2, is KAGVTQTPRYLIKTRGQQVTLSCSPISGHRSVSWYQQTPGQGLQFLFEYFSETQRNKGNFPGRFSGRQFSNSRSEMNVSTLELGDSALYLCASSLEPGGGLYGYTFGSGTRLTVV.

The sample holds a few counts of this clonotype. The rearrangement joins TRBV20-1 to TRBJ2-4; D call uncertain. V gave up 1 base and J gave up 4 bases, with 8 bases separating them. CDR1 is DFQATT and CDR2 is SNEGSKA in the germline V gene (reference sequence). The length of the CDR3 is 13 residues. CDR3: CSARVAVKNIQYF. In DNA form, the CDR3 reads TGCAGTGCTAGAGTGGCCGTAAAAAACATTCAGTACTTC.

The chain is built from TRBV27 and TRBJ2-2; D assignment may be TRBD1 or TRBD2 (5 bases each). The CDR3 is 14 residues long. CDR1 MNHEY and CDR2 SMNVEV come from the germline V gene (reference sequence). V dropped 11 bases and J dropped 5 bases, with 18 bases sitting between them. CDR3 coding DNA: TGTGCCGTCTCAATGGGGGATTCTACCGGGGAGCTGTTTTTT. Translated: CAVSMGDSTGELFF.

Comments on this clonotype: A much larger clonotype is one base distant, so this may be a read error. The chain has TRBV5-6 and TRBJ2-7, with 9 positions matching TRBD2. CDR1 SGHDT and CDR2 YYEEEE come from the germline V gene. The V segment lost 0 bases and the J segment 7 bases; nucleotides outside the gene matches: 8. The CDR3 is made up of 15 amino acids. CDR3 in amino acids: CASSLGIAGDDEQYF. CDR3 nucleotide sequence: TGTGCCAGCAGCTTGGGGATAGCGGGAGACGATGAGCAGTACTTC.

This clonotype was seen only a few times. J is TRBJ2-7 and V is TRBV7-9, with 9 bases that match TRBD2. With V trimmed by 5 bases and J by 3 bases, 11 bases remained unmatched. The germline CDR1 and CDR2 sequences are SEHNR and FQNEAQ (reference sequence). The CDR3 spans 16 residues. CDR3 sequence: CASSPWYSGSLYEQYF. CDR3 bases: TGTGCCAGCAGCCCCTGGTATAGCGGGAGTCTCTACGAGCAGTACTTC.